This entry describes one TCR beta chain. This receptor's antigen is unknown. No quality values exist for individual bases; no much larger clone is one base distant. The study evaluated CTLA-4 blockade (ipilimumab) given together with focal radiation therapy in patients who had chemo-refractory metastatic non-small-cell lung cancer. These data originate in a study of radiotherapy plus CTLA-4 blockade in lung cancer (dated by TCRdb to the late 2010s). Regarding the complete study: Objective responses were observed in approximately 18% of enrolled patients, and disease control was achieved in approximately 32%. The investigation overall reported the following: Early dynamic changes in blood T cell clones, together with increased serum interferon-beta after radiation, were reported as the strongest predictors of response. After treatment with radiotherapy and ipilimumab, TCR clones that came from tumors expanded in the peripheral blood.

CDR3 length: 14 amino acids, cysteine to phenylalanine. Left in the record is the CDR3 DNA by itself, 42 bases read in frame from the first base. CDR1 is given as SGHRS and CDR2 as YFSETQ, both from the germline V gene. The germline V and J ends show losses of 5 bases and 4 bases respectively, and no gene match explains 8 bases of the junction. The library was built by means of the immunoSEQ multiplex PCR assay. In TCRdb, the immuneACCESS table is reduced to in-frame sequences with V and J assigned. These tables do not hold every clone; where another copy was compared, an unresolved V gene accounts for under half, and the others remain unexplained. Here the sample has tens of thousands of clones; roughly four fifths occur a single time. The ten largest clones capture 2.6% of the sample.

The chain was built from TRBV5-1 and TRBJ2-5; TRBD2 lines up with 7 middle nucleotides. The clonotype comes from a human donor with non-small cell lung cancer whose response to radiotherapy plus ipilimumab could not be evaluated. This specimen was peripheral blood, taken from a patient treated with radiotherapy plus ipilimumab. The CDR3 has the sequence CASSSGTTTETQYF. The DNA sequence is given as TGCGCCAGCAGTTCCGGGACTACAACAGAGACCCAGTACTTC.